This TCR beta chain was found in a study of T cells in Graves' hyperthyroidism and ophthalmopathy. This clonotype was picked up many times. The V gene lost 5 bases and the J gene lost 0 bases, with 17 bases spanning the gap. The CDR3 spans 18 residues. The investigators amplified TCR beta CDR3 regions from RNA transcripts. The HTBI primer set served for first-round RT-PCR of the TCR CDR3. Via MiXCR, TCRdb re-called the multiplex PCR reads, giving one row per CDR3 protein. The table lists about 420,000 distinct CDR3 sequences, roughly an eighth of them singletons. V and J are TRBV12-3 or TRBV12-4 and TRBJ2-6, with D perhaps TRBD2 (6 bases). Material: blood. The TCR originated in a woman aged 18-30 years with Graves' hyperthyroidism. Here the CDR3 reads CASSTGSWGFSGANVLTF. The CDR3 region has the DNA TGTGCCAGCAGTACCGGGAGTTGGGGCTTCTCTGGGGCCAACGTCCTGACTTTC.